This passage covers 28 T cell receptor beta chains from one sample sequenced in a study of cytomegalovirus exposure and HLA in healthy donors. Primers for the PCR totalled 60 Vbeta and 13 Jbeta. The repertoire was sequenced with immunoSEQ multiplex PCR; TCRdb's copy has only in-frame clones and lacks some. The table has roughly 99,000 clones, about 80% seen once. The sequencing input was PBMCs. The receptors derive from a male donor in good health and CMV-seropositive.

The rearrangement uses TRBV7-9 and TRBJ2-1, with D possibly matching TRBD2 (5 bases). CDR3 length: 17 residues. Deletions cut 3 bases from V and 0 bases from J, with 15 bases between. Germline CDR1 is SEHNR and CDR2 is FQNEAQ (reference sequence). The CDR3 DNA is TGTGCCAGCAGCTTTAGCGTCGCAGCCAGCTCCTACAATGAGCAGTTCTTC. Translated, it gives CASSFSVAASSYNEQFF.

The chain has TRBV7-2 and TRBJ1-3, with no clear D. The germline V gene has CDR1 SGHTA and CDR2 FQGNSA. The germline V and J ends were trimmed by 1 base and 2 bases, with 9 bases remaining between them. This CDR3 comprises 15 residues. This chain's CDR3 is CASSLVQRTGNTIYF. CDR3 bases: TGTGCCAGCAGCTTAGTACAGAGAACTGGAAACACCATATATTTT.

The CDR3 DNA sequence: TGTGCCAGCAGTGGTGGACAGCGCACTGAAGCTTTCTTT. Protein sequence: CASSGGQRTEAFF. V is TRBV2 and J is TRBJ1-1; D perhaps matches TRBD1 (6 bases). Looked up from germline, CDR1 is SNHLY and CDR2 is FYNNEI. The CDR3 contains 13 residues. V lost 4 bases and J lost 4, with 10 bases in between.

The chain recombines TRBV7-2 with TRBJ1-6; TRBD1 might be the D (6 bases). Per the germline V gene, CDR1 is SGHTA and CDR2 is FQGNSA. CDR3 length: 16 amino acids. Trimming shortened V by 4 bases and J by 6 bases, and 16 bases separated the two germline ends. The CDR3 region is CASSSLRGYSNSPLHF. Written as DNA, the CDR3 is TGTGCCAGCAGCTCCTTGAGGGGGTATAGTAATTCACCCCTCCACTTT.

This clone has only one observation. The V call is TRBV30, the J call TRBJ1-1; the match to TRBD1 covers 7 bases. Germline V gene lookup returns CDR1 GTSNPN and CDR2 SVGIG (reference sequence). The CDR3 loop spans 14 amino acids. V shed 3 bases and J 10 bases; nucleotides not matched to a gene: 14. The CDR3 is CAWSAYTGVEGAFF. CDR3 sequence (DNA): TGTGCCTGGAGCGCGTATACAGGGGTTGAAGGAGCTTTCTTT.

The table lists this clone with a count of one. The V and J genes are TRBV7-9 and TRBJ1-2; TRBD1 matches at 8 bases. V lost 5 bases, J lost 6 bases, and 8 bases stayed unmatched. Per the germline V gene, CDR1 is SEHNR and CDR2 is FQNEAQ (reference sequence). This CDR3 is 14 amino acids long. CDR3 DNA: TGTGCCAGCAGCCGCAGTGAACAGGGGGATGGCTACACCTTC. Translation gives CASSRSEQGDGYTF. The entire variable domain, with the rest obtained from reference TRBV7-9 and TRBJ1-2, is as follows: DTGVSQNPRHKITKRGQNVTFRCDPISEHNRLYWYRQTLGQGPEFLTYFQNEAQLEKSRLLSDRFSAERPKGSFSTLEIQRTEQGDSAMYLCASSRSEQGDGYTFGSGTRLTVV.

This clone was counted only a few times. The chain is built from TRBV6-6 and TRBJ1-2; 7 nucleotides line up with TRBD1. Germline V gives CDR1 MNHNY, CDR2 SVGAGI (reference sequence). V shed 0 bases, J shed 8 bases, and the junction held 9 bases outside the gene matches. The CDR3 covers 15 residues. For the CDR3, the DNA is TGTGCCAGCAGTTACTCGAGTACAGGGGTTGGCGGCTACACCTTC. This encodes CASSYSSTGVGGYTF.

This clone has only a few counts. This sequence joins TRBV7-2 and TRBJ2-7; 7 positions match TRBD1. Germline values: CDR1 SGHTA, CDR2 FQGNSA. The trim removed 5 bases at V and 2 bases at J, leaving 9 bases unmatched. The CDR3 length is 15 residues. In DNA form, the CDR3 reads TGTGCCAGCAGCGTAAACAGGGGTAGGGCCTACGAGCAGTACTTC. It is translated as CASSVNRGRAYEQYF.

This chain joins TRBV6-6 and TRBJ1-4; TRBD1 matches 7 bases. Trimming cost V 2 bases and J 2 bases; bases outside gene matches: 5. Germline V gene data show CDR1 as MNHNY and CDR2 as SVGAGI (reference sequence). The CDR3 is 16 amino acids. The CDR3 region is CASSYGDRATNEKLFF. Written as DNA, the CDR3 is TGTGCCAGCAGTTACGGAGACAGGGCGACTAATGAAAAACTGTTTTTT.

This clone was observed a handful of times. This chain links TRBV4-2 with TRBJ1-1; 8 nucleotides match TRBD1. The J segment lost 0 bases and the V segment lost 9 bases, leaving 6 bases of the junction unmatched. The CDR3 length is 14 residues. CDR1 is LGHNA, CDR2 YNFKEQ, per germline. CDR3 in DNA: TGTGCCAGTACTACAGGGGGAGTGAACACTGAAGCTTTCTTT. Its protein product is CASTTGGVNTEAFF.

V gene TRBV4-1 combines with J gene TRBJ2-6; 10 positions agree with TRBD2. This CDR3 is 19 amino acids long. V lost 4 bases, J lost 4 bases, and 13 bases stayed unmatched. Germline V gene lookup returns CDR1 MGHRA and CDR2 YSYEKL. As DNA, the CDR3 is TGCGCCAGCAGCCTTAATGCCCTAGCGGGGGCGAGGGGGGCCAACGTCCTGACTTTC. It encodes CASSLNALAGARGANVLTF.

This chain links TRBV29-1 with TRBJ2-3; possibly TRBD1 for D (5 bases). CDR3 length equals 14 residues. V lost 3 bases and J 2 bases, leaving 12 bases between the germline ends. The germline V gene has CDR1 SQVTM and CDR2 ANQGSEA. CDR3: CSVDMQGVTDTQYF. CDR3 nucleotide sequence: TGCAGCGTTGATATGCAGGGCGTCACAGATACGCAGTATTTT.

J is TRBJ1-4 and V is TRBV6-1; 9 bases agree with TRBD1. Trimming took 3 bases from V and 8 from J; bases not matched to a gene: 7. This CDR3 is 15 amino acids long. Germline-derived CDR1 and CDR2 are MNHNS and SASEGT. This CDR3 is CASSDTGGVKEKLFF. The CDR3 nucleotides are TGTGCCAGCAGTGATACAGGGGGCGTAAAGGAAAAACTGTTTTTT.

The chain joins TRBV4-1 to TRBJ2-5; weak D call: TRBD2 (5 bases). Germline V lookup: CDR1 MGHRA, CDR2 YSYEKL. V gave up 5 bases and J gave up 5 bases, with 12 bases separating them. This CDR3 has 13 amino acids. The CDR3, as DNA: TGCGCCAGCAGCTTCGGACTCAGGGAGACCCAGTACTTC. Translated, it gives CASSFGLRETQYF.

The chain's CDR3 is CASSQESWTGGGEQFF. The CDR3 DNA reads as TGCGCCAGCAGCCAAGAAAGTTGGACAGGGGGGGGTGAGCAGTTCTTC. The chain has TRBV4-1 and TRBJ2-1; 10 nucleotides match TRBD1. The germline CDR1 and CDR2 sequences are MGHRA and YSYEKL. V lost 0 bases, J lost 9 bases, and 8 bases stayed unmatched. The CDR3 has 16 residues.

This clone has only one observation. The chain employs TRBV5-1 and TRBJ1-6; no reliable D call. V gave up 0 bases and J gave up 10 bases, with 14 bases separating them. Germline CDR1 and CDR2: SGHRS and YFSETQ. This CDR3 is built from 15 residues. The CDR3 sequence: CASSLDGSEGSPLHF. The CDR3 nucleotides read TGCGCCAGCAGCTTGGACGGCAGCGAAGGCTCACCCCTCCACTTT. Filled out from reference TRBV5-1 and TRBJ1-6, the complete variable domain reads KAGVTQTPRYLIKTRGQQVTLSCSPISGHRSVSWYQQTPGQGLQFLFEYFSETQRNKGNFPGRFSGRQFSNSRSEMNVSTLELGDSALYLCASSLDGSEGSPLHFGNGTRLTVT.

This clone was seen just once. The chain has TRBV7-2 and TRBJ1-1; 7 positions agree with TRBD1. Germline CDR1 reads SGHTA; CDR2 reads FQGNSA. The V gene end was trimmed by 5 bases and the J gene end by 1 base; junction bases not matched to a gene: 16. This CDR3 spans 18 amino acids. The CDR3 spells CASSRRQTNQGENTEAFF. The CDR3 DNA reads as TGTGCCAGCAGCCGCCGACAAACTAATCAGGGGGAGAACACTGAAGCTTTCTTT.

The rearrangement uses TRBV5-4 and TRBJ1-1, with 12 bases that match TRBD1. Germline V CDR1 and CDR2: SGHNT, YYREEE (reference sequence). CDR3 length: 18 amino acids. Trimming cost V 2 bases and J 4 bases; bases outside gene matches: 12. This CDR3 reads CASSFPAGTGGAGTEAFF. In DNA form, the CDR3 reads TGTGCCAGCAGCTTCCCTGCCGGGACAGGGGGCGCAGGCACTGAAGCTTTCTTT.

The V call is TRBV7-9, the J call TRBJ2-1; 14 bases map to TRBD2. Germline loops: CDR1 SEHNR, CDR2 FQNEAQ (reference sequence). The CDR3 runs 17 residues. J gave up 7 bases and V 3 bases, and 8 bases lay outside the gene matches. The CDR3 DNA reads TGTGCCAGCAGCTTTGCGTTAAGGACTAGCGGGGGGAATGAGCAGTTCTTC. It codes for CASSFALRTSGGNEQFF.

The chain is built from TRBV18 and TRBJ1-6; D possibly corresponds to TRBD1 (5 bases). This CDR3 is 14 amino acids long. V was shortened by 6 bases and J by 4 bases, with 10 bases between the two germline ends. Germline CDR1 reads KGHSH; CDR2 reads LQKENI. The CDR3 protein is CASSGGDYNSPLHF. The CDR3, as DNA: TGTGCCAGCTCGGGGGGGGATTATAATTCACCCCTCCACTTT. Filled out from reference TRBV18 and TRBJ1-6, the complete variable domain reads NAGVMQNPRHLVRRRGQEARLRCSPMKGHSHVYWYRQLPEEGLKFMVYLQKENIIDESGMPKERFSAEFPKEGPSILRIQQVVRGDSAAYFCASSGGDYNSPLHFGNGTRLTVT.

The V and J genes are TRBV29-1 and TRBJ1-2; TRBD1 aligns across 10 bases. The CDR3 is 12 amino acids. V dropped 8 bases and J dropped 8; count of bases not matched to a gene: 8. Germline V gives CDR1 SQVTM, CDR2 ANQGSEA. The chain's CDR3 is CSIRDRGLGYTF. In nucleotides, the CDR3 is TGCAGCATAAGAGACAGGGGGCTCGGCTACACCTTC.

The chain combines TRBV30 with TRBJ1-5; D might be TRBD1 (5 bases). V was clipped by 1 base and J by 2 bases, with 9 bases between them. This CDR3 contains 14 residues. CDR1 is GTSNPN, CDR2 SVGIG, per germline (reference sequence). CDR3 nucleotide sequence: TGTGCCTGGAGTGAGGGGATACGCAATCAGCCCCAGCATTTT. It is translated as CAWSEGIRNQPQHF. Filled out from reference TRBV30 and TRBJ1-5, the complete variable domain reads SQTIHQWPATLVQPVGSPLSLECTVEGTSNPNLYWYRQAAGRGLQLLFYSVGIGQISSEVPQNLSASRPQDRQFILSSKKLLLSDSGFYLCAWSEGIRNQPQHFGDGTRLSIL.

The chain carries TRBV27 and TRBJ2-1; TRBD1 matches 9 bases. CDR3 length: 14 residues. V shed 6 bases, J shed 6 bases, and the junction held 6 bases outside the gene matches. Germline CDR1 MNHEY, CDR2 SMNVEV (reference sequence). CDR3 in amino acids: CASSAGQGGNEQFF. In DNA, the CDR3 is TGTGCCAGCAGCGCGGGACAGGGCGGCAATGAGCAGTTCTTC.

The gene calls are TRBV30 and TRBJ2-3; TRBD2 matches 9 bases. V lost 4 bases to trimming and J lost 0 bases; unmatched junction nucleotides: 17. CDR1 and CDR2 from the germline V gene are GTSNPN and SVGIG (reference sequence). The CDR3 has 19 amino acids. CDR3 sequence reads: CAWIGPRRSGGFSTDTQYF. The CDR3 region has the DNA TGTGCCTGGATTGGACCTCGGAGGAGCGGGGGGTTTAGCACAGATACGCAGTATTTT.

This clone has only one observation. The chain links TRBV5-6 to TRBJ2-5; 13 bases are a match to TRBD2. The CDR3 runs 15 residues. Trimming at V came to 4 bases and at J to 5 bases, leaving 5 bases not matched to a gene. In germline, CDR1 is SGHDT, CDR2 YYEEEE. The CDR3 DNA follows: TGTGCCAGCAGCACCGGACTAGCGGGGGCTGAGACCCAGTACTTC. It specifies CASSTGLAGAETQYF.

The gene calls are TRBV5-4 and TRBJ1-2; 9 positions match TRBD1. Per the germline V gene, CDR1 is SGHNT and CDR2 is YYREEE (reference sequence). The CDR3 is made up of 14 amino acids. V lost 3 bases, J lost 8 bases, and 8 bases stayed unmatched. The CDR3 sequence is CASSWGQGAGGYTF. The DNA of the CDR3 is TGTGCCAGCAGCTGGGGACAGGGCGCAGGGGGCTACACCTTC.

This clone has a handful of counts. The V call is TRBV11-1, the J call TRBJ1-1; D is uncertain. Trimming cost V 5 bases and J 8 bases, with 15 bases left between them. CDR1 is SGHAT and CDR2 is FQDESV in the germline V gene (reference sequence). The CDR3 is 13 amino acids. The DNA for the CDR3 is TGTGCCAGCAGCCTCGGGATCTTTACGGAAGCTTTCTTT. It codes for CASSLGIFTEAFF.

The chain has TRBV7-8 and TRBJ1-1; weak D call: TRBD1 (6 bases). V was shortened by 1 base and J by 1 base, with 13 bases between the two germline ends. The CDR3 length is 16 residues. The germline V gene encodes CDR1 SGHVS and CDR2 FQNEAQ. The CDR3 nucleotides are TGTGCCAGCAGCTTAGTGGCGGGCAGGGGGAACACTGAAGCTTTCTTT. Residues: CASSLVAGRGNTEAFF.